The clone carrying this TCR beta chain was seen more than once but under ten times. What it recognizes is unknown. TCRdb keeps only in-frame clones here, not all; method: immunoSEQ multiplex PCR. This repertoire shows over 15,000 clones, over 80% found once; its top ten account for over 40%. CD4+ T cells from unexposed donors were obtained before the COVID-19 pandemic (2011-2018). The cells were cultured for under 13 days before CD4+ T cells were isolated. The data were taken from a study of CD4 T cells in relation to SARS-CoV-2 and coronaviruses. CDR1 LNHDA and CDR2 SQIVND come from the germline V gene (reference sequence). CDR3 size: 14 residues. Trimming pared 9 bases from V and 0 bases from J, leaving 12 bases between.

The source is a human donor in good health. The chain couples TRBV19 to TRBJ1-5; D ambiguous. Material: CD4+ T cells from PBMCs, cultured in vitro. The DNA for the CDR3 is TGTGCCAGCCAAGAGGACTTTAGCAATCAGCCCCAGCATTTT. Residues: CASQEDFSNQPQHF.